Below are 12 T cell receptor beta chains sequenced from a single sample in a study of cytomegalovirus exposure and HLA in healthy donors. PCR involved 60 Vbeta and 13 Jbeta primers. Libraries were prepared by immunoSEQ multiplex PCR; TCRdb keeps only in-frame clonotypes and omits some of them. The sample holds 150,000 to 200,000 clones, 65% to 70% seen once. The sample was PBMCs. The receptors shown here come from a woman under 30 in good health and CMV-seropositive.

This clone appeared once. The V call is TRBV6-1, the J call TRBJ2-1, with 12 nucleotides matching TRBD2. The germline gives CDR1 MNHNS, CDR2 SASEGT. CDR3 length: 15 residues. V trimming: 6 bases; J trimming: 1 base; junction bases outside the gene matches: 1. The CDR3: CASRGTSGSYNEQFF. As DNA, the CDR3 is TGTGCCAGCAGAGGGACTAGCGGGTCCTACAATGAGCAGTTCTTC.

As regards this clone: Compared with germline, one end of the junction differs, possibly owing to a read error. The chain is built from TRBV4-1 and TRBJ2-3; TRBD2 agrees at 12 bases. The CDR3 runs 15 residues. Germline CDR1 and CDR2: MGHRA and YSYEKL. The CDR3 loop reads CASSQEWTSGDRQYF. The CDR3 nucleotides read TGCGCCAGCAGCCAAGAGTGGACTAGCGGGGATAGGCAGTATTTT.

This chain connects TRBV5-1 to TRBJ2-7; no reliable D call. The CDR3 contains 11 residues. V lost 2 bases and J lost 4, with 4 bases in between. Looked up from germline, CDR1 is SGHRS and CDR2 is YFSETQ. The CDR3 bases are TGCGCCAGCAGCTTTGAGTACGAGCAGTACTTC. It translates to CASSFEYEQYF.

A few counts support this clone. CDR3 protein: CASSENGGGYYEKLFF. DNA for the CDR3: TGCGCCAGCAGTGAAAATGGTGGCGGTTATTATGAAAAACTGTTTTTT. The rearrangement joins TRBV10-2 to TRBJ1-4; no clear D gene. The V and J ends lost 3 bases and 6 bases respectively, with 17 bases between them. This CDR3 is built from 16 residues. From germline, CDR1 is WSHSY and CDR2 SAAADI.

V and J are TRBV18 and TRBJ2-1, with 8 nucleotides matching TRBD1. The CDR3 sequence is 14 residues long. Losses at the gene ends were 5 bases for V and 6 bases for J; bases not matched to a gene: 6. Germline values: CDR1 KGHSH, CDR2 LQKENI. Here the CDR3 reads CASSTLDRGNEQFF. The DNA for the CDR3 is TGTGCCAGCTCAACGCTAGACAGGGGCAATGAGCAGTTCTTC.

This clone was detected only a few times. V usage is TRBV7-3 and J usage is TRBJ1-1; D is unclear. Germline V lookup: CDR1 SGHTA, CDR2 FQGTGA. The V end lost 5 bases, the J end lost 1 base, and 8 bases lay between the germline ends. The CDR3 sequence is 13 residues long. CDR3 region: CASSPFQNTEAFF. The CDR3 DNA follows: TGTGCCAGCAGCCCATTCCAGAACACTGAAGCTTTCTTT.

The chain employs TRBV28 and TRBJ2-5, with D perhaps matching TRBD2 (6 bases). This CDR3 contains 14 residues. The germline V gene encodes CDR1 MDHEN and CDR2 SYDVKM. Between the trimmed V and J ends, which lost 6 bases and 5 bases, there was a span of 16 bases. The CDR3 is CASRDSGLPETQYF. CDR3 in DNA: TGTGCCAGCAGGGATAGCGGCCTCCCGGAGACCCAGTACTTC.

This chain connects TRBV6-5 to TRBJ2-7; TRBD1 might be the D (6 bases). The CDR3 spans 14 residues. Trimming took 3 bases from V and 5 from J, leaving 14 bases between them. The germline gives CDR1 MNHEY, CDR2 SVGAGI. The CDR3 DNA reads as TGTGCCAGCAGTTATCGTACAGGGTCGGACGAGCAGTACTTC. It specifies CASSYRTGSDEQYF.

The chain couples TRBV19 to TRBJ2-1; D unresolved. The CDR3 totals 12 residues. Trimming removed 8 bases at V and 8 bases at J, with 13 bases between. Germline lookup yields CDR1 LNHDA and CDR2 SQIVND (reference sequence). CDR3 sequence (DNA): TGTGCCAGTTGCAATTTACTCCATGAGCAGTTCTTC. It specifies CASCNLLHEQFF.

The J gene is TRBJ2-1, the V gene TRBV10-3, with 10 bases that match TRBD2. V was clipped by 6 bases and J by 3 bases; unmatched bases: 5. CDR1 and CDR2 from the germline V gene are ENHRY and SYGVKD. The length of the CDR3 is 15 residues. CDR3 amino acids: CAIRELAGDYNEQFF. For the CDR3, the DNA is TGTGCCATCAGAGAGCTAGCGGGGGACTACAATGAGCAGTTCTTC.

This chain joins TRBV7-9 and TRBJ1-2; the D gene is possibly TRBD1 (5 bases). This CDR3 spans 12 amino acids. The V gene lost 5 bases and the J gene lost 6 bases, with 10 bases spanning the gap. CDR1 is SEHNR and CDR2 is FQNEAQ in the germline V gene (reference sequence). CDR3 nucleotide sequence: TGTGCCAGCAGCAAAGACAGCCATGGCTACACCTTC. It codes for CASSKDSHGYTF.

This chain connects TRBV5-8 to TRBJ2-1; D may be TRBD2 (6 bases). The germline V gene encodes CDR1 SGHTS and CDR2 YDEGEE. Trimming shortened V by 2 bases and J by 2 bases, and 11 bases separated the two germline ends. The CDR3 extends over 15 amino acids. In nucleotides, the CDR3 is TGTGCCAGCAGCTTAGGAGGGACCCCCTACAATGAGCAGTTCTTC. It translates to CASSLGGTPYNEQFF.